This TCR beta chain was profiled in a study of T-cell reconstitution after alpha-beta-depleted transplantation in children. Study results and caveats: At day 60, the high TCRbeta diversity found in some patients originated from recipient T cells and thymic progenitors that had survived. Newly produced T cells mostly provided counts and TCRbeta diversity after one year, as hyperexpanded clones declined. At around two months after transplant, the alpha-beta T cells were reportedly derived from several hundred expanded clones that came from non-depleted graft cells.

Unique molecular identifiers were used in preparing the TCRbeta library. TCRdb reprocessed the PCR reads with MiXCR, giving one entry per CDR3 protein. The sample gives 780,000 or so distinct CDR3 sequences, roughly 15% of which show up once; roughly 5% is in the top ten. A remark on this clonotype: What it binds is not known.

The germline V gene has CDR1 SGHVS and CDR2 FQNEAQ. CDR3 length: 15 amino acids. V shed 5 bases, J shed 8 bases, and the junction held 10 bases outside the gene matches. The sample consisted of PBMCs, mostly from graft donor cells, taken 360 days after TCRalphabeta/CD19-depleted stem cell transplant. This chain links TRBV7-8 with TRBJ1-4, with TRBD1 matching 8 bases. The clonotype comes from a male patient between 5 and 17 years old who had a stem cell transplant for acute lymphoblastic leukemia, so the T cells may come from the graft donor. CDR3 sequence: CASSLETGVWEKLFF. CDR3 bases: TGTGCCAGCAGCCTGGAGACAGGGGTTTGGGAAAAACTGTTTTTT.